The 18 T cell receptor beta chains below come from one sample, sequenced in a study of CD8+ T cells in alopecia areata. After isolation, RNA underwent reverse transcription to generate cDNA as the sequencing template. The method was immunoSEQ multiplex PCR; TCRdb's version includes in-frame clones alone and lacks a portion of them. The sample shows 200,000 to 300,000 clones, none of them appearing just once. The authors sorted pooled cutaneous lymph node cells using CD4, CD8alpha, NKG2D, NKG2ACE and other markers. Sequencing was performed on CD4+ T cells sorted from a lymph node. The origin of the receptors is a C3H/HeJ mouse with alopecia areata. This mouse strain has H2-k as its MHC haplotype.

This clone has a handful of counts. Gene names are the mouse ones. Coverage ceases 4 residues before the CDR3 finishes, and the germline J gene fills in the end. V gene TRBV5 combines with J gene TRBJ2-5; 8 positions match TRBD2. The V segment lost 2 bases and the J segment 1 base; nucleotides outside the gene matches: 5. Germline V lookup: CDR1 LGHNA, CDR2 YNLKQL (reference sequence). CDR3 length: 16 amino acids. The sequenced CDR3 bases are TGTGCCAGCAGCCAAAAACCGGGACTGGACCAAGAC. This gives the protein CASSQKPGLDQD. The full CDR3 is CASSQKPGLDQDTQYF.

Turning to this clone: Gene names refer to mouse genes. Read sequence stops 4 residues before the CDR3 end, and the germline J gene provides the missing end. The chain combines TRBV12-1 with TRBJ2-7; 7 positions match TRBD2. The J segment lost 0 bases and the V segment lost 3 bases, leaving 1 base of the junction unmatched. CDR3 length: 13 residues. Germline-derived CDR1 and CDR2 are SGHSN and HYEKVE. CDR3 amino acids: CASSTGASYEQYF. The sequenced part of the CDR3 DNA is TGTGCCAGCTCTACTGGGGCCTCCTAT.

This clone was observed a few times. Each gene name is a mouse one. Read data end 4 residues before the CDR3 end; the end is taken from the germline J gene. The sample has other DNA sequences that encode this CDR3 too. The rearrangement joins TRBV1 to TRBJ2-7; 7 bases map to TRBD1. This CDR3 has 13 amino acids. Germline values: CDR1 NSQYPW, CDR2 LRSPGD (reference sequence). The DNA read from the CDR3 is TGCACCTGCAGTGCAGGAGACAGGGAT. Protein sequence: CTCSAGDRD. The full CDR3 reads CTCSAGDRDEQYF.

With respect to this clone: Gene names and germline refer to mouse. Incomplete CDR3 DNA: TGCACCTGCAGTGGGGGACAGGAC. Protein: CTCSGGQD. The CDR3 in full is CTCSGGQDTQYF. The V call is TRBV1, the J call TRBJ2-5; 7 nucleotides align to TRBD1. Read coverage stops 4 residues before the CDR3 terminus; the germline J gene supplies the remainder. This CDR3 has 12 residues. Germline V gene data show CDR1 as NSQYPW and CDR2 as LRSPGD (reference sequence).

As to this clone: Gene names and germline match the mouse. The read stops 4 residues short of the end of the CDR3; the missing end is completed from the germline J gene. Other nucleotide sequences in the sample specify the same CDR3. This chain joins TRBV13-1 and TRBJ2-3, with unresolved D. Trimming removed 4 bases from V and 4 bases from J, with 7 bases in between. Germline-derived CDR1 and CDR2 are NSHNY and SYGAGN. The CDR3 contains 12 residues. CDR3 bases read: TGTGCCAGCAGTCGCCAGTCAGAA. It yields the protein CASSRQSE. The entire CDR3 is CASSRQSETLYF.

A remark on this clone: The listed genes are named as in mouse. Read data end 4 residues before the CDR3 end; the end is taken from the germline J gene. This chain uses TRBV19 with TRBJ2-1; no reliable D call. CDR3 length: 10 amino acids. Germline-derived CDR1 and CDR2 are FNHDT and SITEND (reference sequence). The covered CDR3 bases are TGTGCCAGTCCCCAAGCT. Translated: CASPQA. The entire CDR3 sequence reads CASPQAEQFF.

This clone has only a few counts. Gene names are mouse gene names. The read ends 4 residues before the CDR3 terminus; that terminus is restored from the germline J gene. Other DNA sequences in this sample translate to the same CDR3. The chain recombines TRBV5 with TRBJ2-1; perhaps TRBD2 as D (8 bases). Per the germline V gene, CDR1 is LGHNA and CDR2 is YNLKQL (reference sequence). Deletions cut 0 bases from V and 4 bases from J, with 13 bases between. CDR3 size: 16 residues. CDR3 residues: CASSQDRGGVYAEQFF. CDR3 DNA (partial): TGTGCCAGCAGCCAAGACAGGGGGGGCGTTTATGCT.

Note on this clone: The genes are named according to mouse. Read sequence stops 4 residues before the CDR3 end, and the germline J gene provides the missing end. The chain joins TRBV19 to TRBJ2-1; D may be TRBD1 (6 bases). Germline CDR1 and CDR2: FNHDT and SITEND (reference sequence). With 2 bases removed from V and 5 bases from J, the gap between germline ends came to 11 bases. The length of the CDR3 is 14 residues. The part of the CDR3 DNA that was read is TGTGCCAGCAGTATGCAGGGGAGGCATGCT. This codes for CASSMQGRHA. The CDR3 in its entirety is CASSMQGRHAEQFF.

This clone was counted a few times. Genes here carry mouse names. Sequencing ends 4 residues short of the CDR3 end; the germline J gene provides the rest. V gene TRBV13-1 combines with J gene TRBJ1-1; 7 bases are a match to TRBD1. The CDR3 is 14 amino acids. The V and J ends lost 0 bases and 4 bases, in that order; junction bases with no gene match: 3. Germline-derived CDR1 and CDR2 are NSHNY and SYGAGN. The sequenced part of the CDR3 DNA is TGTGCCAGCAGTGATGAAAGGGGGCCCACA. As protein: CASSDERGPT. The CDR3 as a whole reads CASSDERGPTEVFF.

To note about this clone: Genes here carry mouse names. The read ends 4 residues shy of where the CDR3 ends; the end is completed using the germline J gene. The rearrangement joins TRBV1 to TRBJ1-2, with D maybe TRBD1 (6 bases). The germline gives CDR1 NSQYPW, CDR2 LRSPGD (reference sequence). This CDR3 is 14 amino acids long. V was pared by 5 bases and J by 0 bases, with 10 bases between. CDR3 DNA (partial): TGCACCTGCAGTCGACAGGTTGCAAACTCC. Residues: CTCSRQVANS. The full CDR3 is CTCSRQVANSDYTF.

This clone was seen a few times. Gene names refer to mouse genes. The observed sequence ends 4 residues before the CDR3 terminus, with the missing tail filled in from the germline J gene. This rearrangement joins TRBV13-1 to TRBJ2-2, with no clear D. The germline V gene has CDR1 NSHNY and CDR2 SYGAGN. Between the trimmed V and J ends, which lost 2 bases and 4 bases, there was a span of 6 bases. The CDR3 consists of 13 residues. The DNA read from the CDR3 is TGTGCCAGCAGTGAAATTGGCACCGGG. Its protein product is CASSEIGTG. The whole CDR3 protein is CASSEIGTGQLYF.

As to this clone: Mouse names are used for the genes. The DNA ends 4 residues before the CDR3 does, and the rest of the CDR3 is filled in from the germline J gene. This chain uses TRBV13-3 with TRBJ1-1; D gene uncertain. V was shortened by 5 bases and J by 1 base, with 6 bases between the two germline ends. CDR3 length equals 12 residues. Germline lookup yields CDR1 NNHDY and CDR2 SYVADS. This chain's CDR3 is CASRWGNTEVFF. Partial CDR3 DNA: TGTGCCAGCAGATGGGGAAACACA.

In regard to this clone: All gene names here are mouse names. The CDR3 is cut off 4 residues early in the read; its end comes from the germline J gene. Additional DNA sequences in this sample encode the identical CDR3. The chain links TRBV13-1 to TRBJ2-3; 9 bases match TRBD1. Germline V gene lookup returns CDR1 NSHNY and CDR2 SYGAGN. The CDR3 sequence is 13 residues long. The V gene end was trimmed by 5 bases and the J gene end by 3 bases; junction bases not matched to a gene: 1. Incomplete CDR3 DNA: TGTGCCAGCAGGACAGGGGGGGCAGAA. Translation gives CASRTGGAE. The CDR3 in full is CASRTGGAETLYF.

This clone was detected a few times. Gene names follow the mouse nomenclature. The read ends 4 residues shy of where the CDR3 ends; the end is completed using the germline J gene. This chain uses TRBV13-3 with TRBJ2-7; 10 bases map to TRBD1. Per germline, CDR1 NNHDY and CDR2 SYVADS. V lost 3 bases and J lost 0; bases outside the gene matches: 9. This CDR3 spans 17 amino acids. The DNA read from the CDR3 is TGTGCCAGCAGTGGGGACAGGGGTCGGAAATCCTCCTAT. This codes for CASSGDRGRKSSY. The whole CDR3 sequence reads CASSGDRGRKSSYEQYF.

This clone showed up just a few times. Genes here carry mouse names. The CDR3 is cut off 4 residues early in the read; its end comes from the germline J gene. The chain employs TRBV19 and TRBJ2-3; 10 nucleotides agree with TRBD2. The CDR3 consists of 16 residues. The V and J ends lost 5 bases and 1 base, in that order; junction bases with no gene match: 7. Germline CDR1 reads FNHDT; CDR2 reads SITEND (reference sequence). The CDR3 bases that were read are TGTGCCAGCAGCCCGGGACTGGGGAACGGTGCAGAA. It encodes CASSPGLGNGAE. The whole CDR3 region reads CASSPGLGNGAETLYF.

This clone was picked up a small number of times. Gene names follow the mouse nomenclature. The sequence runs out 4 residues before the end of the CDR3; the remainder is reconstructed from the germline J gene. The chain couples TRBV5 to TRBJ1-1; the match to TRBD1 covers 11 bases. Germline values: CDR1 LGHNA, CDR2 YNLKQL (reference sequence). CDR3 length equals 15 residues. V lost 0 bases, J lost 4 bases, and 1 base stayed unmatched. CDR3 protein: CASSQEGQGATEVFF. CDR3 bases read: TGTGCCAGCAGCCAAGAAGGACAGGGGGCCACA.

This clone was counted only a few times. The germline and genes are mouse ones. The sequenced fragment ends 4 residues before the CDR3 boundary, so the rest is inferred from the germline J gene. At the DNA level, this CDR3 is encoded by other sequences in the same sample as well. V and J are TRBV17 and TRBJ2-2; 7 bases align to TRBD2. V lost 1 base and J lost 3; bases outside the gene matches: 5. CDR1 is MNHDT and CDR2 is YYDKIL in the germline V gene. The length of the CDR3 is 16 residues. The CDR3 bases that were read are TGTGCTAGCAGTAGAGTGACGGGGGGGTACACCGGG. Protein: CASSRVTGGYTG. The CDR3 reads in full as CASSRVTGGYTGQLYF.

The sample holds a few counts of this clone. Gene names follow the mouse nomenclature. The CDR3 is cut off 4 residues early in the read; its end comes from the germline J gene. The rearrangement joins TRBV13-3 to TRBJ2-2, with a tentative D call TRBD1 (6 bases). The CDR3 has 16 amino acids. CDR1 NNHDY and CDR2 SYVADS come from the germline V gene. Trimming removed 1 base at V and 0 bases at J, with 10 bases between. The sequenced part of the CDR3 DNA is TGTGCCAGCAGTGATCAGGACAGCACAAACACCGGG. Translation: CASSDQDSTNTG. From start to end, the CDR3 is CASSDQDSTNTGQLYF.